This TCR beta chain was recorded in a study of blood T cell repertoires in COVID-19. Study-level information: Sites across the United States, Italy and Spain contributed samples from acute and convalescent COVID-19. The cDNA or gDNA used as material had been derived from T cells, B-cell-depleted T cells, or PBMCs.

Germline V gene lookup returns CDR1 SGHVS and CDR2 FNYEAQ. Trimming shortened V by 4 bases and J by 0 bases, and 12 bases separated the two germline ends. CDR3 size: 15 residues. Original data processing: Amplified reference gene primers provided the basis for estimating nucleated cell counts. Clones were sequenced by immunoSEQ multiplex PCR, and TCRdb holds only the in-frame ones, with some missing. V, J and clone size are those of that table, while D and trimming were read from the DNA. The sample lists some 150,000 clones, more than 75% occurring once. This clone was observed a few times. The specimen was peripheral blood. V gene TRBV7-6 combines with J gene TRBJ1-1, with D unresolved. This receptor was obtained from a man aged 55 to 70 with acute or convalescent COVID-19. In DNA form, the CDR3 reads TGTGCCAGCAGCTCCCGGGTGGGTCTGAACACTGAAGCTTTCTTT. Protein product: CASSSRVGLNTEAFF.